The source of this TCR beta chain is a study of CD8+CD57+ T cells in acquired aplastic anemia (dated by TCRdb to 2017 to 2018). About the full investigation: DNA extracted from sorted CD4+ and CD8+ cells had a mean of about 3.2 ug, with a range of about 0.18 to 27.4 ug. A CD8+CD57+ expansion meant a frequency higher than the mean frequency seen in healthy subjects. Study-level results and caveats: About 30 CD8+ CDR3 sequences were found to be shared between patients and controls, but these sequences appeared to be highly expressed in patients and within the immunodominant clones of the patients. No significant difference in CD8+ Simpson's diversity was found between patients and healthy controls (P=0.060).

This clonotype has ten or more counts. Its antigen is still unknown. The sample holds no much larger clone one base away, and base qualities are not on file. The patients picked for sequencing were ones in whom flow cytometry had shown an expansion of CD8+CD57+ cells. Severe acquired aplastic anemia was diagnosed in all patients according to International Study of Aplastic Anemia and Agranulocytosis and Camitta criteria. No patient had received any therapy when blood was sampled. In the study, sorted CD4+ and CD8+ blood T cells from patients with severe aplastic anemia and from healthy subjects underwent deep sequencing of TCR repertoires. Patients were enrolled under clinicaltrials.gov protocols 00001620, 01623167, 00001397, 00071045, 00081523 and 00961064 in the USA. Ficoll-Paque density gradient centrifugation was used to isolate peripheral blood mononuclear cells. CD4+ and CD8+ T cells were sorted by FACS or magnetic beads before DNA extraction.

TCR beta VDJ combination and CDR3 sequence profiling used genomic DNA as the template. An Illumina HiSeq 2000 was the platform used for TCR repertoire sequencing. The authors processed their data as follows. Repertoires were assessed using TRBV/TRBJ rearrangement plots, CDR3 size and DJ length profiles, and Simpson's diversity index. The immunodominant clone was defined as the most abundant DNA sequence in deep sequencing data. CDR3 amino acid sequences were checked for sharing across subjects and were also compared against the VDJdb database and published repertoires. The public sequencing data were trimmed at Q25 with fastp and processed into clonotypes with MiXCR by TCRdb, which kept only in-frame beta chains. One record per CDR3 amino acid sequence lists the most common genes and DNA. The V and J calls, along with clone size, are taken from TCRdb and not from the paper's own processing. The sample table contains fewer than 200,000 distinct CDR3 sequences; only one count was recorded for less than 60% of them. About 1.8% of the sample belongs to the ten largest clones.

The clonotype was recovered from a human donor with aplastic anemia. Sequenced: sorted CD4+, CD8+, or CD8+CD57+ T cells (not recorded which) from PBMCs.

The CDR3 region: CSASGLAGTTYEQYF. The bases are TGCAGTGCTAGCGGACTAGCGGGGACCACCTACGAGCAGTACTTC. The V gene is TRBV20-1 and the J gene is TRBJ2-7, and TRBD2 matches 12 of the central bases. Including cysteine and phenylalanine, the CDR3 has 15 amino acids. The sequence is cut down to CDR3 DNA, 45 bases in frame from base 1. CDR1 is given as DFQATT and CDR2 as SNEGSKA, both from the germline V gene (reference sequence). Clipping removes 3 bases from V and 2 bases from J, with 5 as the unmatched junction base count.